This is a list of T cell receptor beta chains from one sample in a study of T cell responses to AZD1222 COVID-19 vaccine. Using immunoSEQ multiplex PCR, the repertoire was profiled, and TCRdb retains in-frame clones only, with some absent. The repertoire holds 150,000 or so clones, with roughly 90% as singletons. The material was peripheral blood, obtained on day 0 of AZD1222 vaccination. These receptor sequences come from an adult in good health. CDR3s include the opening cysteine and the closing phenylalanine or tryptophan. D genes are given only for firm matches. Rows give clone size only sometimes, using once, few, many, or a class for an expanded clone.

V: TRBV9
D: .
size: .
J: TRBJ1-4
CDR3: CASSVLGGGEKLFF
DNA: TGTGCCAGCAGCGTATTGGGGGGCGGAGAAAAACTGTTTTTT

V: TRBV28
D: .
size: .
J: TRBJ2-3
CDR3: CASSLQRPKVDTQYF
DNA: TGTGCCAGCAGTTTACAGCGGCCTAAGGTAGATACGCAGTATTTT

V: TRBV9
D: .
size: .
J: TRBJ2-2
CDR3: CASSVDPERGELFF
DNA: TGTGCCAGCAGCGTAGACCCTGAACGCGGGGAGCTGTTTTTT

V: TRBV2
D: TRBD1
size: .
J: TRBJ1-2
CDR3: CASGGDRGNYGYTF
DNA: TGTGCCAGCGGGGGGGACAGGGGCAACTACGGCTACACCTTC

V: TRBV5-6
D: TRBD2
size: .
J: TRBJ2-1
CDR3: CASSWVGAGAYNEQFF
DNA: TGTGCCAGCAGCTGGGTGGGAGCGGGGGCCTACAATGAGCAGTTCTTC

V: TRBV30
D: TRBD1
size: .
J: TRBJ1-5
CDR3: CAWSGQGYNQPQHF
DNA: TGTGCCTGGAGTGGACAGGGATACAATCAGCCCCAGCATTTT

V: TRBV6-5
D: TRBD1
size: .
J: TRBJ1-5
CDR3: CASRQGGSNQPQHF
DNA: TGTGCCAGCAGACAGGGGGGTAGCAATCAGCCCCAGCATTTT

V: TRBV29-1
D: TRBD1
size: .
J: TRBJ2-5
CDR3: CRPGAQGQGRETQYF
DNA: TGCAGACCAGGAGCGCAAGGACAGGGGAGAGAGACCCAGTACTTC

V: TRBV6-5
D: .
size: .
J: TRBJ1-1
CDR3: CASSPNTEAFF
DNA: TGTGCCAGCAGTCCCAACACTGAAGCTTTCTTT

V: TRBV19
D: .
size: .
J: TRBJ2-7
CDR3: CASSSSYEQYF
DNA: TGTGCCAGTAGTTCATCCTACGAGCAGTACTTC

V: TRBV6-4
D: .
size: .
J: TRBJ1-2
CDR3: CASSDTRTGGYTF
DNA: TGTGCCAGCAGTGACACCCGAACAGGCGGCTACACCTTC

V: TRBV15
D: .
size: .
J: TRBJ1-2
CDR3: CATSRARGGYGYTF
DNA: TGTGCCACCAGCAGAGCGCGTGGGGGCTATGGCTACACCTTC

V: TRBV29-1
D: TRBD1
size: .
J: TRBJ1-3
CDR3: CSVDLTGTGAGGNTIYF
DNA: TGCAGCGTTGACCTTACCGGGACAGGGGCTGGTGGAAACACCATATATTTT

V: TRBV3-1/TRBV3-2
D: .
size: once
J: TRBJ1-2
CDR3: CASSQVSGDNGYTF
DNA: TGTGCCAGCAGCCAAGTATCGGGGGATAATGGCTACACCTTC

V: TRBV27
D: TRBD1
size: few
J: TRBJ1-1
CDR3: CASRQGGSLNTEAFF
DNA: TGTGCCAGCAGACAAGGGGGCAGTTTGAACACTGAAGCTTTCTTT

V: TRBV30
D: TRBD1
size: .
J: TRBJ1-5
CDR3: CAWSFRTGTSNQPQHF
DNA: TGTGCCTGGAGCTTTCGGACAGGGACGAGCAATCAGCCCCAGCATTTT

V: TRBV6-5
D: TRBD1
size: .
J: TRBJ1-2
CDR3: CASSRDRENYGYTF
DNA: TGTGCCAGCAGCCGAGACAGGGAGAACTATGGCTACACCTTC

V: TRBV30
D: .
size: .
J: TRBJ1-1
CDR3: CAWSVQGASEAFF
DNA: TGTGCCTGGAGTGTACAAGGGGCGAGTGAAGCTTTCTTT

V: TRBV7-3
D: .
size: .
J: TRBJ2-1
CDR3: CASSLAPSSYNEQFF
DNA: TGTGCCAGCAGCTTAGCGCCCAGCTCCTACAATGAGCAGTTCTTC

V: TRBV28
D: .
size: .
J: TRBJ1-1
CDR3: CASSFPQGINTEAFF
DNA: TGTGCCAGCAGTTTCCCACAGGGAATAAACACTGAAGCTTTCTTT

V: TRBV5-1
D: .
size: .
J: TRBJ2-2
CDR3: CASSLEPGSRTSNTGELFF
DNA: TGCGCCAGCAGCTTGGAGCCGGGGAGTAGGACGTCGAACACCGGGGAGCTGTTTTTT

V: TRBV7-2
D: TRBD1
size: .
J: TRBJ1-5
CDR3: CASSKAQGAGQPQHF
DNA: TGTGCCAGCAGTAAAGCACAGGGGGCCGGTCAGCCCCAGCATTTT

V: TRBV7-3
D: .
size: .
J: TRBJ2-6
CDR3: CASSLDSSGANVLTF
DNA: TGTGCCAGCAGCTTAGACAGCTCTGGGGCCAACGTCCTGACTTTC

V: TRBV6-2/TRBV6-3
D: .
size: .
J: TRBJ2-1
CDR3: CASSYTSGTGYNEQFF
DNA: TGTGCCAGCAGTTACACCTCCGGGACCGGGTACAATGAGCAGTTCTTC

V: TRBV5-5
D: TRBD2
size: few
J: TRBJ2-3
CDR3: CASSLEGLAADTQYF
DNA: TGTGCCAGCAGCTTGGAGGGACTAGCGGCGGATACGCAGTATTTT

V: TRBV28
D: .
size: .
J: TRBJ2-5
CDR3: CASSLEVMYQETQYF
DNA: TGTGCCAGCAGTTTGGAGGTTATGTACCAAGAGACCCAGTACTTC

V: TRBV19
D: .
size: .
J: TRBJ2-1
CDR3: CASSISATRPILNNEQFF
DNA: TGTGCCAGTAGTATATCGGCGACTAGACCGATACTGAACAATGAGCAGTTCTTC

V: TRBV6-5
D: TRBD1
size: once
J: TRBJ1-2
CDR3: CASSSIQGAAGYTF
DNA: TGTGCCAGCAGTAGCATACAGGGGGCAGCTGGCTACACCTTC

V: TRBV27
D: TRBD1
size: .
J: TRBJ1-4
CDR3: CASSFWTGDEKLFF
DNA: TGTGCCAGCAGTTTCTGGACAGGGGATGAAAAACTGTTTTTT

V: TRBV5-4
D: TRBD1
size: .
J: TRBJ1-1
CDR3: CASSPGQISSQNTEAFF
DNA: TGTGCCAGCAGCCCGGGACAGATAAGCTCCCAGAACACTGAAGCTTTCTTT

V: TRBV30
D: .
size: .
J: TRBJ2-3
CDR3: CAWKVLSTDTQYF
DNA: TGTGCCTGGAAGGTACTCAGCACAGATACGCAGTATTTT

V: TRBV5-1
D: .
size: .
J: TRBJ2-2
CDR3: CASSLVHITGELFF
DNA: TGCGCCAGCAGCTTGGTGCACATCACCGGGGAGCTGTTTTTT

V: TRBV11-2
D: .
size: .
J: TRBJ2-7
CDR3: CASSLDQISGTYEQYF
DNA: TGTGCCAGCAGCTTAGATCAGATTAGCGGAACCTACGAGCAGTACTTC

V: TRBV7-8
D: .
size: .
J: TRBJ1-5
CDR3: CASSSSNPQPQHF
DNA: TGTGCCAGCAGTTCCTCAAATCCTCAGCCCCAGCATTTT

V: TRBV7-9
D: TRBD1
size: once
J: TRBJ1-4
CDR3: CASSLGWDSFSATNEKLFF
DNA: TGTGCCAGCAGCTTAGGTTGGGACAGCTTCTCAGCAACTAATGAAAAACTGTTTTTT

V: TRBV27
D: TRBD1
size: .
J: TRBJ2-5
CDR3: CASSFGTGGRETQYF
DNA: TGTGCCAGCAGTTTCGGGACAGGGGGTCGAGAGACCCAGTACTTC